These T cell receptor beta chains were read from a single sample in a study of shared clonotypes between healthy human individuals. The method was immunoSEQ multiplex PCR; TCRdb's version includes in-frame clones alone and lacks a portion of them. Of hundreds of thousands of clones listed, roughly 96% are singletons. Sequences were obtained from naive CD8+ T cells sorted from blood. Receptors originate from a woman aged 30 to 39 in good health. Each CDR3 is given with its conserved first and last residue. D genes are given only for firm matches. Clone size is given for some rows only: seen once, a few or many times, or a class if the clone is expanded.

D gene,J gene,V gene,clone size,CDR3 DNA,CDR3 protein
NA,TRBJ1-1,TRBV4-1,NA,TGCGCCAGCAACCGCGGTACAGGGTACACTGAAGCTTTCTTT,CASNRGTGYTEAFF
TRBD2,TRBJ2-3,TRBV28,NA,TGTGCCAGCAGTTTATCGAGCGGGAGGGCCGGAGATACGCAGTATTTT,CASSLSSGRAGDTQYF
NA,TRBJ1-5,TRBV20-1,NA,TGCAGTGCTAGTTTTCCACAGCCCCAGCATTTT,CSASFPQPQHF
TRBD2,TRBJ2-3,TRBV9,NA,TGTGCCAGCAGCGAACCGCTAGCGGGAGGCACAGATACGCAGTATTTT,CASSEPLAGGTDTQYF
TRBD2,TRBJ2-1,TRBV9,once,TGTGCCAGCAGCGTAGCTAGCGGGAGCGGCAATGAGCAGTTCTTC,CASSVASGSGNEQFF
TRBD2,TRBJ2-1,TRBV4-1,NA,TGCGCCAGCAGCCGGGCCCTGCTAGCGGCCGACTCATCGGAGCAGTTCTTC,CASSRALLAADSSEQFF
NA,TRBJ2-3,TRBV28,few,TGTGCCAGCAGTTTTCTCGCAGACACAGATACGCAGTATTTT,CASSFLADTDTQYF
TRBD1,TRBJ2-1,TRBV5-6,NA,TGTGCCAGCAGCTCCGGGACAGGGGTCAGTGAGCAGTTCTTC,CASSSGTGVSEQFF
NA,TRBJ2-1,TRBV28,NA,TGTGCCAGCAGTTTATACGCCGGGGCTTCAAACAATGAGCAGTTCTTC,CASSLYAGASNNEQFF
NA,TRBJ2-7,TRBV29-1,NA,TGCAGCGTTGTCCCCGGGGATTCCCACGAGCAGTACTTC,CSVVPGDSHEQYF
NA,TRBJ2-1,TRBV7-2,NA,TGTGCCAGCAGTCCCAGCGGTACCTACAATGAGCAGTTCTTC,CASSPSGTYNEQFF
TRBD1,TRBJ2-3,TRBV7-9,NA,TGTGCCAGCAGCCCACAAACAGGGGATAGCACAGATACGCAGTATTTT,CASSPQTGDSTDTQYF
NA,TRBJ2-7,TRBV6-5,NA,TGTGCCAGCAGTTTCGGGCCGGGGCCCATTGTACACGAGCAGTACTTC,CASSFGPGPIVHEQYF
TRBD1,TRBJ2-7,TRBV2,NA,TGTGCCAGCAGTGAAAGGGGGGGGACAGGGTCGCCCGAGCAGTACTTC,CASSERGGTGSPEQYF
TRBD1,TRBJ2-3,TRBV27,NA,TGTGCCAGCAGTTCCTCGGACAGGGGCCCAGATACGCAGTATTTT,CASSSSDRGPDTQYF
TRBD2,TRBJ2-7,TRBV27,NA,TGTGCCAGCAGTTACCTGGGCGGGAGAGGAACCTACGAGCAGTACTTC,CASSYLGGRGTYEQYF
TRBD2,TRBJ2-1,TRBV5-1,NA,TGCGCCAGCAGCTCGGCCTTGCGGGAGACTGCCCATGAGCAGTTCTTC,CASSSALRETAHEQFF
TRBD2,TRBJ2-1,TRBV2,once,TGTGCCACCCGGACTAGCGGGAGACTCAATGAGCAGTTCTTC,CATRTSGRLNEQFF
NA,TRBJ1-1,TRBV27,NA,TGTGCCAGCAGTTTCATCGGGACATCGGAAGCTTTCTTT,CASSFIGTSEAFF
TRBD1,TRBJ2-5,TRBV5-6,NA,TGTGCCAGCAGCCCGGGACAGTTAGAAGAGACCCAGTACTTC,CASSPGQLEETQYF
NA,TRBJ2-3,TRBV27,NA,TGTGCCAGCAGTTTCCCAGGAACCTCCACAGATACGCAGTATTTT,CASSFPGTSTDTQYF
NA,TRBJ1-1,TRBV6-4,NA,TGTGCCAGCAGTGACTCGAATGTCGCTTCGAACACTGAAGCTTTCTTT,CASSDSNVASNTEAFF
NA,TRBJ1-1,TRBV14,NA,TGTGCCAGCAGCCAACCTACTGGCACCAGGGGAGTCACTGAAGCTTTCTTT,CASSQPTGTRGVTEAFF
TRBD2,TRBJ2-3,TRBV11-2,NA,TGTGCCAGCAGCCTCTTAGCGGGAGATACAGATACGCAGTATTTT,CASSLLAGDTDTQYF
TRBD1,TRBJ1-2,TRBV19,NA,TGTGCCAGCTGGACAGGCGGTAACTATGGCTACACCTTC,CASWTGGNYGYTF
NA,TRBJ1-3,TRBV29-1,NA,TGCAGCGTTGCCCCCCCTCGGGACACCATATATTTT,CSVAPPRDTIYF
TRBD2,TRBJ2-7,TRBV28,NA,TGTGCCAGCAGCCTTTCGTGGCGGGAGGGATCCTACGAGCAGTACTTC,CASSLSWREGSYEQYF
NA,TRBJ2-2,TRBV4-1,NA,TGCGCCAGCAGCCAAGTTTTCCGCGCTACCGGGGAGCTGTTTTTT,CASSQVFRATGELFF
NA,TRBJ1-4,TRBV9,NA,TGTGCCAGCAGCGTCGAGGGGAGTGGGGTTAATGAAAAACTGTTTTTT,CASSVEGSGVNEKLFF
NA,TRBJ2-5,TRBV4-1,NA,TGCGCCAGCAGCCCCCGGACACGGGAGACCCAGTACTTC,CASSPRTRETQYF
NA,TRBJ2-7,TRBV5-1,NA,TGCGCCAGCGCAGGGGTTGGTTTGTCCGAGCAGTACTTC,CASAGVGLSEQYF
NA,TRBJ2-6,TRBV6-5,NA,TGTGCCAGCAGTTGGGCGCTGGGGGCCAACGTCCTGACTTTC,CASSWALGANVLTF
TRBD1,TRBJ2-7,TRBV5-8,once,TGTGCCAGCAGCGAATACAGGGGGCTCGGCGAGCAGTACTTC,CASSEYRGLGEQYF
NA,TRBJ1-1,TRBV21-1,NA,TGTGCCAGCAGCAAAGAGGACGGTCCTACTGAAGCTTTCTTT,CASSKEDGPTEAFF
NA,TRBJ2-7,TRBV2,NA,TGTGCCAGCAGTGCGGTTGCTTACGAGCAGTACTTC,CASSAVAYEQYF
NA,TRBJ2-3,TRBV27,NA,TGTGCCAGCAGTTTGGTGTTTAACACAGATACGCAGTATTTT,CASSLVFNTDTQYF
TRBD2,TRBJ2-1,TRBV29-1,NA,TGCAGCGTTGAAGATTCGCTAGCGGGATTATCCTACAATGAGCAGTTCTTC,CSVEDSLAGLSYNEQFF
TRBD2,TRBJ2-5,TRBV7-6,NA,TGTGCCAGCAGCCGGAGCGGGAAGGGAGAGACCCAGTACTTC,CASSRSGKGETQYF
NA,TRBJ1-4,TRBV11-2,NA,TGTGCCAGCAGCTCGTGGGCCGGACAGCTAGAAAAACTGTTTTTT,CASSSWAGQLEKLFF
TRBD2,TRBJ2-1,TRBV7-8,NA,TGTGCCAGCAGCTTAAATCCTAGCGGGAGGTCCGCTGAGCAGTTCTTC,CASSLNPSGRSAEQFF
NA,TRBJ2-7,TRBV4-1,once,TGCGCCAGCAGCCAACGGGACCCCTCATCAATCTACGAGCAGTACTTC,CASSQRDPSSIYEQYF
NA,TRBJ2-3,TRBV7-8,NA,TGTGCCAGCATCCTCATAGATACGCAGTATTTT,CASILIDTQYF
NA,TRBJ2-1,TRBV7-9,NA,TGTGCCAGCAGCTTTGATGGCAGAGAATACAATGAGCAGTTCTTC,CASSFDGREYNEQFF